These 24 T cell receptor beta chains were all obtained from the same sample, sequenced in a study of Graves' ophthalmopathy and Graves' hyperthyroidism. From RNA, the CDR3 regions of TCR beta chains were amplified and sequenced. HTBI-primed first-round RT-PCR preceded second-round multiplex PCR. TCRdb passed the multiplex PCR reads through MiXCR, listing each CDR3 protein once. The sample has about 210,000 distinct CDR3 sequences; 25% to 35% are singletons. Sequenced sample: peripheral blood. These receptors were taken from a man aged 50-59 years with Graves' ophthalmopathy.

This clonotype was counted many times. The chain carries TRBV19 and TRBJ2-7; 7 bases are shared with TRBD2. With V trimmed by 6 bases and J by 0 bases, 11 bases remained unmatched. This CDR3 has 16 amino acids. Germline CDR1 reads LNHDA; CDR2 reads SQIVND (reference sequence). In DNA, the CDR3 is TGTGCCAGTAGCCCAAACTCAGCGGGGAACTCCTACGAGCAGTACTTC. This translates into CASSPNSAGNSYEQYF.

This clonotype was picked up many times. The rearrangement joins TRBV29-1 to TRBJ1-2; 7 positions agree with TRBD1. This CDR3 region has 16 residues. The V gene end was trimmed by 3 bases and the J gene end by 4 bases; junction bases not matched to a gene: 14. From germline, CDR1 is SQVTM and CDR2 ANQGSEA. CDR3 loop: CSVDGAKQGIGYGYTF. The CDR3 DNA follows: TGCAGCGTTGATGGAGCCAAACAGGGGATTGGCTATGGCTACACCTTC.

The CDR3: CASKITRSSTDTQYF. The CDR3 coding sequence is TGTGCCAGCAAAATAACTAGATCTAGCACAGATACGCAGTATTTT. This chain links TRBV12-3 or TRBV12-4 with TRBJ2-3; TRBD2 is a possible D gene (5 bases). This CDR3 comprises 15 residues. V was trimmed by 7 bases and J by 0 bases, leaving 14 bases between them.

The chain carries TRBV6-1 and TRBJ1-3; 7 bases are a match to TRBD1. J was trimmed by 0 bases and V by 6 bases; bases with no gene match: 8. CDR1 is MNHNS and CDR2 is SASEGT in the germline V gene. The CDR3 loop spans 16 amino acids. The CDR3 loop reads CASRAGQASSGNTIYF. CDR3 bases: TGTGCCAGCAGAGCCGGACAGGCGAGCTCTGGAAACACCATATATTTT.

This clonotype has a count of ten or more. The chain uses TRBV6-5 and TRBJ1-1, with D perhaps TRBD1 (5 bases). Trimming took off 4 bases at V and 3 bases at J, with 12 bases between the two ends. This CDR3 region has 14 residues. The V gene's germline CDR1 is MNHEY and CDR2 SVGAGI. The CDR3 loop is CASSSEGLDTEAFF. The CDR3 region has the DNA TGTGCCAGCAGTTCGGAGGGGCTCGACACTGAAGCTTTCTTT.

This clonotype was counted at least ten times. The J gene is TRBJ2-5, the V gene TRBV7-6, with D tentatively TRBD2 (5 bases). CDR1 is SGHVS, CDR2 FNYEAQ, per germline. The CDR3 totals 19 residues. V lost 0 bases and J 2 bases, leaving 22 bases between the germline ends. The CDR3 DNA sequence: TGTGCCAGCAGCTTAGCCCGCCATGAGGGCTCGGCGCGTCAAGAGACCCAGTACTTC. This gives the protein CASSLARHEGSARQETQYF.

The chain recombines TRBV6-1 with TRBJ2-7; D may be TRBD1 (5 bases). CDR1 is MNHNS, CDR2 SASEGT, per germline. Trimming pared 6 bases from V and 0 bases from J, leaving 15 bases between. The CDR3 totals 15 residues. This CDR3 is CASRRSKDTSYEQYF. Written as DNA, the CDR3 is TGTGCCAGCAGGAGGAGTAAGGACACCTCCTACGAGCAGTACTTC.

This rearrangement joins TRBV6-2 or TRBV6-3 to TRBJ2-7, with 12 bases aligning to TRBD2. The J segment lost 7 bases and the V segment lost 4 bases, leaving 8 bases of the junction unmatched. This CDR3 has 15 residues. Germline CDR1 is MNHEY and CDR2 is SVGEGT. CDR3 amino acids: CASSWRLAGVGEQYF. Here the CDR3 DNA reads TGTGCCAGCAGTTGGAGACTAGCGGGAGTCGGGGAGCAGTACTTC.

This clonotype was recorded many times. This rearrangement joins TRBV5-6 to TRBJ1-1; the match to TRBD1 covers 8 bases. CDR1 and CDR2 from the germline V gene are SGHDT and YYEEEE. The CDR3 extends over 15 amino acids. The V and J ends lost 1 base and 1 base, in that order; junction bases with no gene match: 3. The CDR3 is CASSLWDRPNTEAFF. The DNA for the CDR3 is TGTGCCAGCAGCTTGTGGGACAGGCCGAACACTGAAGCTTTCTTT.

This clonotype was recorded at least ten times. The chain links TRBV5-1 to TRBJ1-1; D possibly corresponds to TRBD1 (6 bases). The germline V gene encodes CDR1 SGHRS and CDR2 YFSETQ. The V gene lost 4 bases and the J gene lost 6 bases, with 10 bases spanning the gap. This CDR3 spans 12 amino acids. The CDR3 is CASSRWGPEAFF. CDR3 nucleotide sequence: TGCGCCAGCAGCCGTTGGGGGCCTGAAGCTTTCTTT.

The V and J genes are TRBV11-3 and TRBJ2-5, with 10 nucleotides matching TRBD2. CDR3 length: 21 amino acids. After removal of 3 bases from V and 2 bases from J, the junction contained 21 bases not matched to a gene. CDR1 and CDR2 (germline): SGHNT, YENEEA. Written as DNA, the CDR3 is TGTGCCAGCAGCTTCTCCCCCACCTTGTCGGCTAGCGGGGGCTATCAAGAGACCCAGTACTTC. It is translated as CASSFSPTLSASGGYQETQYF.

The J gene is TRBJ2-7, the V gene TRBV6-2 or TRBV6-3; D not resolved. V lost 2 bases to trimming and J lost 3 bases, with 8 bases between them. Germline CDR1 is MNHEY and CDR2 is SVGEGT. This CDR3 comprises 13 residues. The CDR3 spells CASSYELVYEQYF. Here the CDR3 DNA reads TGTGCCAGCAGTTACGAGCTAGTCTACGAGCAGTACTTC.

This clonotype was observed many times. This rearrangement joins TRBV3-1 to TRBJ2-5; 11 nucleotides align to TRBD2. The V gene end was trimmed by 0 bases and the J gene end by 5 bases; junction bases not matched to a gene: 5. Germline loops: CDR1 LGHDT, CDR2 YNNKEL (reference sequence). The CDR3 is 16 residues long. The CDR3 nucleotides are TGTGCCAGCAGCCAAGACGTCACTAGCGGGAGTGAGACCCAGTACTTC. Translating it yields CASSQDVTSGSETQYF.

This clonotype was found many times. This chain joins TRBV12-3 or TRBV12-4 and TRBJ1-2; D is undetermined. The CDR3 extends over 16 amino acids. Trimming took 5 bases from V and 6 from J, leaving 22 bases between them. The CDR3 bases are TGTGCCAGCAGTCACATTAGTTCCGGTGGCGATCATGGCTACACCTTC. This translates into CASSHISSGGDHGYTF.

V is TRBV6-1 and J is TRBJ1-5, with no clear D. CDR3 length: 15 amino acids. Germline lookup yields CDR1 MNHNS and CDR2 SASEGT. V lost 9 bases to trimming and J lost 6 bases, with 21 bases between them. The CDR3 bases are TGTGCCAGTACTGCGGACGGCCGGGGAATTCAGCCCCAGCATTTT. Translated, it gives CASTADGRGIQPQHF.

This clonotype showed up many times. A much more abundant neighbour one base away suggests this may be a read error. As DNA, the CDR3 is TGTACCAGCAGTCCCGGGACTAGCGGGACGTACCAAGAGACCCAGTACTTC. It yields the protein CTSSPGTSGTYQETQYF. This chain connects TRBV28 to TRBJ2-5; TRBD2 matches 13 bases. Germline V gene lookup returns CDR1 MDHEN and CDR2 SYDVKM. The CDR3 is made up of 17 amino acids.

This clonotype was picked up many times. The rearrangement uses TRBV29-1 and TRBJ1-2; 10 bases map to TRBD1. Germline V gene data show CDR1 as SQVTM and CDR2 as ANQGSEA. The CDR3 totals 13 residues. V shed 6 bases and J 6 bases; nucleotides not matched to a gene: 7. CDR3 sequence reads: CSVDLGQGNGYTF. The DNA for the CDR3 is TGCAGCGTCGACCTGGGACAGGGGAATGGCTACACCTTC.

The gene calls are TRBV29-1 and TRBJ2-7; 8 nucleotides match TRBD1. Looked up from germline, CDR1 is SQVTM and CDR2 is ANQGSEA. There are 15 residues in the CDR3. The junction had 10 bases not matched to a gene; V was cut back by 6 bases and J by 0 bases. The CDR3 spells CSVSRGQESSYEQYF. The CDR3 DNA is TGCAGCGTCTCGCGGGGACAGGAGAGCTCCTACGAGCAGTACTTC.

The rearrangement uses TRBV6-1 and TRBJ2-5, with 8 bases matching TRBD1. Looked up from germline, CDR1 is MNHNS and CDR2 is SASEGT. Trimming took 5 bases from V and 1 from J; bases not matched to a gene: 6. The CDR3 has 15 residues. The CDR3 DNA reads as TGTGCCAGCAGTCGCGGACAGGGAATCCAAGAGACCCAGTACTTC. Translated, it gives CASSRGQGIQETQYF.

This clonotype has a count of ten or more. The DNA of the CDR3 is TGTGCCAGCACCCTCCGTCCCACTAGCGAGACTAAAAACATTCAGTACTTC. It codes for CASTLRPTSETKNIQYF. This rearrangement joins TRBV12-3 or TRBV12-4 to TRBJ2-4; 7 bases line up with TRBD2. The CDR3 sequence is 17 residues long. The junction had 16 bases not matched to a gene; V was cut back by 7 bases and J by 4 bases.

The V gene is TRBV12-3 or TRBV12-4, the J gene TRBJ1-1; a weak D match, TRBD1 (6 bases). CDR3 length equals 14 residues. Trimming removed 8 bases from V and 1 base from J, with 14 bases in between. The CDR3 DNA reads as TGTGCCAGCCCCAGGGGCAGGGAGAACACTGAAGCTTTCTTT. Its protein is CASPRGRENTEAFF.

This clonotype was seen at least ten times. The CDR3 protein is CAWSVRINYGYTF. The CDR3, as DNA: TGTGCCTGGAGTGTCAGGATTAACTATGGCTACACCTTC. The chain recombines TRBV30 with TRBJ1-2, with D unclear. The V gene's germline CDR1 is GTSNPN and CDR2 SVGIG (reference sequence). The length of the CDR3 is 13 residues. Trimming shortened V by 0 bases and J by 1 base, and 6 bases separated the two germline ends.

Many counts were recorded for this clonotype. The chain uses TRBV11-2 and TRBJ1-1; D is possibly TRBD1 (5 bases). CDR1 SGHAT and CDR2 FQNNGV come from the germline V gene. V was pared by 5 bases and J by 2 bases, with 18 bases between. CDR3 length equals 16 residues. The CDR3 sequence: CASSRKGQESNTEAFF. CDR3 nucleotide sequence: TGTGCCAGCAGCCGCAAGGGGCAGGAGTCAAACACTGAAGCTTTCTTT. The entire variable domain, with the rest obtained from reference TRBV11-2 and TRBJ1-1, is as follows: EAGVAQSPRYKIIEKRQSVAFWCNPISGHATLYWYQQILGQGPKLLIQFQNNGVVDDSQLPKDRFSAERLKGVDSTLKIQPAKLEDSAVYLCASSRKGQESNTEAFFGQGTRLTVV.

This clonotype was detected a few times. J is TRBJ1-1 and V is TRBV15, with 9 bases lining up with TRBD1. V dropped 0 bases and J dropped 4; count of bases not matched to a gene: 6. Germline values: CDR1 LNHNV, CDR2 YYDKDF (reference sequence). The CDR3 extends over 16 amino acids. CDR3 DNA: TGTGCCACCAGCAGAGAACAGGGGGCCGGAGGCACTGAAGCTTTCTTT. Its protein is CATSREQGAGGTEAFF.